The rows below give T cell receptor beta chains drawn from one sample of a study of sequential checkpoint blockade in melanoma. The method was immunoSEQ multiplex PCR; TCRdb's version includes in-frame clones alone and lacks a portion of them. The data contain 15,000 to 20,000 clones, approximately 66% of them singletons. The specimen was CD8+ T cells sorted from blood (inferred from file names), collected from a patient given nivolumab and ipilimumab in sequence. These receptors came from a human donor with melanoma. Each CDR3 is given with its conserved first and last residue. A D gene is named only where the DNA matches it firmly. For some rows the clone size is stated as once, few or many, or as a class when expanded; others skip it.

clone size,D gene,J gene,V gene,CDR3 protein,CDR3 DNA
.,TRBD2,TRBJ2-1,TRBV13,CASSPGTSVNNEQFF,TGTGCCAGCAGCCCAGGGACTAGCGTTAACAATGAGCAGTTCTTC
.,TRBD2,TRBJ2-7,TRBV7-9,CASSPKGGIEQYF,TGTGCCAGCAGCCCCAAGGGAGGGATCGAGCAGTACTTC
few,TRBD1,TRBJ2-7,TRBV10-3,CAISGDSSYEQYF,TGTGCCATCAGTGGGGACAGCTCCTACGAGCAGTACTTC
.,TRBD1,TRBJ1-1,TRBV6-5,CASSLDRGITEAFF,TGTGCCAGCAGTTTAGACAGGGGGATTACTGAAGCTTTCTTT
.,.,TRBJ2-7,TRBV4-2,CASSQDQGPGDLYEQYF,TGTGCCAGCAGCCAAGATCAGGGGCCAGGGGATTTATACGAGCAGTACTTC
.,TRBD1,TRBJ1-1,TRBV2,CASSWSGTGKNTEAFF,TGTGCCAGCAGTTGGAGCGGGACAGGGAAGAACACTGAAGCTTTCTTT
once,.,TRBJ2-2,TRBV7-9,CASSAGDTGELFF,TGTGCCAGCAGCGCCGGGGACACCGGGGAGCTGTTTTTT
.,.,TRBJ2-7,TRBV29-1,CSVEAGNLYEQYF,TGCAGCGTTGAAGCGGGAAACCTCTACGAGCAGTACTTC
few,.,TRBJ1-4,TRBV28,CASRPVQGMEEKLFF,TGTGCCAGCAGGCCCGTGCAGGGAATGGAAGAAAAACTGTTTTTT
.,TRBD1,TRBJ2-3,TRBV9,CASSVGQGAGDTQYF,TGTGCCAGCAGCGTAGGGCAGGGGGCAGGGGATACGCAGTATTTT
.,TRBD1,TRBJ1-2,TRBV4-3,CASSQDRRQGPNYGYTF,TGCGCCAGCAGCCAAGACCGGAGACAGGGACCAAACTATGGCTACACCTTC
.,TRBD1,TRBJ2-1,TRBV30,CAYGQGVVDEQFF,TGTGCCTACGGACAGGGGGTGGTTGATGAGCAGTTCTTC
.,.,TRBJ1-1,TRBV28,CASSLTGGRFEAFF,TGTGCCAGCAGCCTGACCGGGGGGCGGTTTGAAGCTTTCTTT
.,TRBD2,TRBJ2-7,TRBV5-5,CASFASGNYEQYF,TGTGCCAGTTTCGCTAGCGGGAACTACGAGCAGTACTTC
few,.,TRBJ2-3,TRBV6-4,CASSEGATDTQYF,TGTGCCAGCAGTGAGGGGGCCACAGATACGCAGTATTTT
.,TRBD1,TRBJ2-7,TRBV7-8,CASSVPQGKVPYEQYF,TGTGCCAGCAGCGTTCCACAGGGGAAAGTCCCCTACGAGCAGTACTTC
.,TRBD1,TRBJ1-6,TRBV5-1,CASSGTGTGGFSPLHF,TGCGCCAGCAGCGGGACCGGGACAGGGGGCTTTTCACCCCTCCACTTT
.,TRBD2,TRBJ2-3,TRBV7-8,CASTPFLADSTDTQYF,TGTGCCAGCACCCCATTTCTAGCGGATAGCACAGATACGCAGTATTTT
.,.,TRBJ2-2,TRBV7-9,CASSTSENTGELFF,TGTGCCAGCAGTACTTCCGAGAACACCGGGGAGCTGTTTTTT
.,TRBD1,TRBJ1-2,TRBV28,CASSPTIGQGRGYTF,TGTGCCAGCAGTCCGACTATCGGACAGGGCAGGGGCTACACCTTC
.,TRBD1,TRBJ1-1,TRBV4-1,CASSLLTGQFTEAFF,TGCGCCAGCAGCCTACTGACAGGGCAGTTCACTGAAGCTTTCTTT
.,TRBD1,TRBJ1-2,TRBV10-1,CASSGGTGDGYTF,TGCGCCAGCAGTGGGGGGACAGGGGATGGCTACACCTTC
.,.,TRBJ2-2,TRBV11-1,CASSFGRRELFF,TGTGCCAGCAGCTTTGGGCGAAGGGAGCTGTTTTTT